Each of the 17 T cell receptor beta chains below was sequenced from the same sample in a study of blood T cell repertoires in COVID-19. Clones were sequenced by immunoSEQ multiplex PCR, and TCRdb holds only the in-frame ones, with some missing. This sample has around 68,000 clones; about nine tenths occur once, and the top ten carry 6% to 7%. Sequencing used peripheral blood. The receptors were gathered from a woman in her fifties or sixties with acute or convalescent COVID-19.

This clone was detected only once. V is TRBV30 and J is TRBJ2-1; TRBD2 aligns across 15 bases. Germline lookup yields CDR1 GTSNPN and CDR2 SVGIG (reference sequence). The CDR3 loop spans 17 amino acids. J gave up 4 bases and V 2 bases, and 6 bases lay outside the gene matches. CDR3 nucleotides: TGTGCCTGGAGTCCAGGACTAGCGGGGGGGTTATACAATGAGCAGTTCTTC. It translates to CAWSPGLAGGLYNEQFF. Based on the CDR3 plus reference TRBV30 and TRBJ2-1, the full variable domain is SQTIHQWPATLVQPVGSPLSLECTVEGTSNPNLYWYRQAAGRGLQLLFYSVGIGQISSEVPQNLSASRPQDRQFILSSKKLLLSDSGFYLCAWSPGLAGGLYNEQFFGPGTRLTVL.

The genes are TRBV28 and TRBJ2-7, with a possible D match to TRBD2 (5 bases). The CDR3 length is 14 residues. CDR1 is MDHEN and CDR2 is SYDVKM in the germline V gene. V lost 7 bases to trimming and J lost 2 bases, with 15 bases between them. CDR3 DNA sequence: TGTGCCAGCACCTTGGGAGCTACCGCCTACGAGCAGTACTTC. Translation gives CASTLGATAYEQYF.

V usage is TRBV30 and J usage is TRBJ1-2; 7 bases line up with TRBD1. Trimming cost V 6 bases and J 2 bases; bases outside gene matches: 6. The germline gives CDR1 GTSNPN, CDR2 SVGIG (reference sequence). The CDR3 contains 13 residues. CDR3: CACRGTDNYGYTF. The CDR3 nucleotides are TGTGCCTGTAGAGGGACAGACAACTATGGCTACACCTTC.

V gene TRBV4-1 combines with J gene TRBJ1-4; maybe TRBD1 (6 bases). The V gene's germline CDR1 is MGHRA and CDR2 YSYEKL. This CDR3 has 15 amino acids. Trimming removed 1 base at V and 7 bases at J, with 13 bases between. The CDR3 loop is CASSQGRGLGEKLFF. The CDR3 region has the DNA TGCGCCAGCAGCCAAGGGCGGGGGCTTGGTGAAAAACTGTTTTTT.

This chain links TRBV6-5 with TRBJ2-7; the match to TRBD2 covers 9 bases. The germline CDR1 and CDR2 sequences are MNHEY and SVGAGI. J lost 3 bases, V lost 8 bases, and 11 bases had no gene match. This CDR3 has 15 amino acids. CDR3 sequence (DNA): TGTGCCAGCCGGACCCCAGCGGGGGGCGTCTACGAGCAGTACTTC. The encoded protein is CASRTPAGGVYEQYF.

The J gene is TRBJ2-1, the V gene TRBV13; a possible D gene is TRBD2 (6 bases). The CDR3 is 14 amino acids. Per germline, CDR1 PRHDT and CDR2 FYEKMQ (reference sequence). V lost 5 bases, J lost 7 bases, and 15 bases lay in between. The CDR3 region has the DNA TGTGCCAGCAGCCAATCCGGGACTCATAATGAGCAGTTCTTC. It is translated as CASSQSGTHNEQFF. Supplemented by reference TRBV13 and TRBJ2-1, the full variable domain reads AAGVIQSPRHLIKEKRETATLKCYPIPRHDTVYWYQQGPGQDPQFLISFYEKMQSDKGSIPDRFSAQQFSDYHSELNMSSLELGDSALYFCASSQSGTHNEQFFGPGTRLTVL.

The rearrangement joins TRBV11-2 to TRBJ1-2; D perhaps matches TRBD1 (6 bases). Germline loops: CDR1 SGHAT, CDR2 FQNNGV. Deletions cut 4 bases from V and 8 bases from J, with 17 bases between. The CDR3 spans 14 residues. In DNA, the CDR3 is TGTGCCAGCAGCTCCCTCCCCCACAGGGACGGCTACACCTTC. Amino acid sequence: CASSSLPHRDGYTF. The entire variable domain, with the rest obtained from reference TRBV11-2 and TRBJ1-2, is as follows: EAGVAQSPRYKIIEKRQSVAFWCNPISGHATLYWYQQILGQGPKLLIQFQNNGVVDDSQLPKDRFSAERLKGVDSTLKIQPAKLEDSAVYLCASSSLPHRDGYTFGSGTRLTVV.

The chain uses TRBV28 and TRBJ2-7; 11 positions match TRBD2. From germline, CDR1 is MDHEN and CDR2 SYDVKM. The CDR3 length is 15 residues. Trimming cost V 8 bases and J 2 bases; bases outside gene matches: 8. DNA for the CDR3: TGTGCCAGCTCCCTAGCGGGAGGACCCACCTACGAGCAGTACTTC. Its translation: CASSLAGGPTYEQYF.

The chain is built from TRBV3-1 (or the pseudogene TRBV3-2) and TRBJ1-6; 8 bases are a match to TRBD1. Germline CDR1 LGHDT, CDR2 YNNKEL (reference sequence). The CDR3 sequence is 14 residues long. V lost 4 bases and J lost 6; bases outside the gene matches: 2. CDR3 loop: CASSRDRTNSPLHF. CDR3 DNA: TGTGCCAGCAGCCGGGACAGGACTAATTCACCCCTCCACTTT.

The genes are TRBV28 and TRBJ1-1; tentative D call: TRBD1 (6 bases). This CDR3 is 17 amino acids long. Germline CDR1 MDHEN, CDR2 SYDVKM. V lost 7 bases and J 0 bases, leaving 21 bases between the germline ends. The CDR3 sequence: CASTEGQGFSMNTEAFF. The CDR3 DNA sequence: TGTGCCAGCACCGAGGGGCAGGGGTTCAGCATGAACACTGAAGCTTTCTTT.

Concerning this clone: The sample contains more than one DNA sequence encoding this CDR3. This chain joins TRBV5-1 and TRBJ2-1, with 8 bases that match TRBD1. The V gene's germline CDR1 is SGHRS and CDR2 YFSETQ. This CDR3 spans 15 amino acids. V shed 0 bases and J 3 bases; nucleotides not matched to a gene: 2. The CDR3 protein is CASSLAGGDYNEQFF. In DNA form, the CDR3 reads TGCGCCAGCAGCTTGGCAGGGGGCGACTACAATGAGCAGTTCTTC.

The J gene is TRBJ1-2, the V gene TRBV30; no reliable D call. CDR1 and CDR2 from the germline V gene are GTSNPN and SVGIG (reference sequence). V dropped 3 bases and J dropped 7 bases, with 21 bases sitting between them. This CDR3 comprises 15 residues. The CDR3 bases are TGTGCCTGGAGGCCCCCCGGGTCCGCCTCGGGTGGCTACACCTTC. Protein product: CAWRPPGSASGGYTF.

This CDR3 reads CSLTGGGEAFF. The CDR3 nucleotides read TGCAGCTTAACAGGGGGCGGAGAAGCTTTCTTT. The chain carries TRBV29-1 and TRBJ1-1; 9 positions agree with TRBD1. Germline V gene data show CDR1 as SQVTM and CDR2 as ANQGSEA. V was clipped by 8 bases and J by 8 bases; unmatched bases: 6. There are 11 residues in the CDR3.

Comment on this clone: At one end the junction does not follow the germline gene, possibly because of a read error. The CDR3 sequence: CASSFDLNTEAFF. The CDR3 nucleotides read TGTGCCAGTAGTTTCGACTTGAATACTGAAGCTTTCTTT. The chain uses TRBV19 and TRBJ1-1; D gene unclear. CDR1 and CDR2 (germline): LNHDA, SQIVND (reference sequence). The CDR3 sequence is 13 residues long.

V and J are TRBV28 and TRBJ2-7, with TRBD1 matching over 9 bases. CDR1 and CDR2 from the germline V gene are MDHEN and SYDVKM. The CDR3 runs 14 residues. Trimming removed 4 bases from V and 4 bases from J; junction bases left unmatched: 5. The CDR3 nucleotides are TGTGCCAGCAGTTCGCGGACAGGGGCATACGAGCAGTACTTC. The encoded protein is CASSSRTGAYEQYF.

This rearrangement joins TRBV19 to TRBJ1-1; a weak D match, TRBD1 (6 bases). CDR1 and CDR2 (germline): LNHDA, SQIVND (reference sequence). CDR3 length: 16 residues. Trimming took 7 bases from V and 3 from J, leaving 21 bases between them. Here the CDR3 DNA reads TGTGCCAGTAAGGCGGGCTCCCCCCCAGGGGACACTGAAGCTTTCTTT. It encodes CASKAGSPPGDTEAFF.

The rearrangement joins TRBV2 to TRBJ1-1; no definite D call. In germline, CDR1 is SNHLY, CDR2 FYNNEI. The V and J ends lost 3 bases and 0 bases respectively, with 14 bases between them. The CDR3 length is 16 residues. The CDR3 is CASSERGFTMNTEAFF. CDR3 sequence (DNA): TGTGCCAGCAGTGAGCGGGGTTTCACTATGAACACTGAAGCTTTCTTT.